Listed below are T cell receptor beta chains from one sample, sequenced in a study of vaccination and CD4 T cells after COVID-19. For these receptors, no antigen is known. TCRdb re-derived calls from the PCR reads in MiXCR, one entry per CDR3 protein. The sample holds some 9,600 distinct CDR3 sequences; around half are singletons and the top ten take less than 25%. The sequencing input was CD4+ T cells from blood, cultured in vitro. All receptors come from a human donor who had recovered from COVID-19. Both conserved end residues are trimmed from each CDR3.

V: TRBV11-2; J: TRBJ2-7; CDR3: ASRDQTSGEQY
V: TRBV20-1; J: TRBJ1-4; CDR3: SARDQGRASYNEKLF
V: TRBV7-2; J: TRBJ1-1; CDR3: ASSLAGQGMGTEAF
V: TRBV4-3; J: TRBJ1-5; CDR3: ASSQDGKNQPQH
V: TRBV21-1; J: TRBJ1-6; CDR3: ASEGSNSPLH
V: TRBV11-2; J: TRBJ1-5; CDR3: ASSFGSIGNQPQH
V: TRBV20-1; J: TRBJ1-2; CDR3: SAHSGAQWDYGYT
V: TRBV20-1; J: TRBJ2-1; CDR3: SARGASGRNEQF
V: TRBV5-4; J: TRBJ2-5; CDR3: ASSWGGTARVETQY
V: TRBV10-3; J: TRBJ2-6; CDR3: AISGVGQGASSGANVLT
V: TRBV19; J: TRBJ1-4; CDR3: ASRQQGASNEKLF
V: TRBV11-3; J: TRBJ2-3; CDR3: ASSRGGDTQY
V: TRBV6-5; J: TRBJ1-5; CDR3: ASSYQGPSEPQH
V: TRBV4-2; J: TRBJ2-3; CDR3: ASSQVSAGGRDTQY
V: TRBV28; J: TRBJ1-1; CDR3: ASSSYWGGNTEAF
V: TRBV27; J: TRBJ2-7; CDR3: ASSMRGRLTPYEQY
V: TRBV19; J: TRBJ1-5; CDR3: ASSISGSQPQH
V: TRBV23-1; J: TRBJ2-2; CDR3: ASSQSGLRGINTGELF
V: TRBV5-1; J: TRBJ2-5; CDR3: ASSLSGGETQY
V: TRBV7-9; J: TRBJ2-7; CDR3: ASLREANYEQY
V: TRBV4-3; J: TRBJ2-3; CDR3: ASSQGTGTSGSNTQY
V: TRBV7-2; J: TRBJ1-1; CDR3: ASSLTGNTEAF
V: TRBV5-6; J: TRBJ1-2; CDR3: ASSFRQGVRGYT
V: TRBV7-9; J: TRBJ1-2; CDR3: ASSLALSRNSYGYT
V: TRBV6-1; J: TRBJ2-7; CDR3: ASSRRQGSYEQY
V: TRBV20-1; J: TRBJ2-1; CDR3: SAPVSSGTPYNEQF
V: TRBV7-9; J: TRBJ1-1; CDR3: ASGLGQRTEAF
V: TRBV2; J: TRBJ1-5; CDR3: ASRVGTGVGNQPQH
V: TRBV12-5; J: TRBJ2-3; CDR3: ASGLYSGSGTDTQY
V: TRBV7-2; J: TRBJ1-5; CDR3: ASSLVGGPNQPQH
V: TRBV7-2; J: TRBJ1-5; CDR3: ASSSQTGNQPQH
V: TRBV7-9; J: TRBJ2-1; CDR3: ASSLGTLLGEQF
V: TRBV10-2; J: TRBJ1-2; CDR3: ASSVDRVGDYGYT
V: TRBV7-9; J: TRBJ1-2; CDR3: ASSLAGGLRDRGYGYT
V: TRBV24-1; J: TRBJ1-2; CDR3: ATSVPGGHGYT
V: TRBV6-2/TRBV6-3; J: TRBJ2-5; CDR3: ASKRGETQY
V: TRBV4-3; J: TRBJ2-3; CDR3: ASSRAAGDTQY
V: TRBV30; J: TRBJ1-1; CDR3: AWSPPNREGVAF
V: TRBV20-1; J: TRBJ1-1; CDR3: SARDGSGRTEAF
V: TRBV2; J: TRBJ1-6; CDR3: ASSGRFNSPLH
V: TRBV11-1; J: TRBJ1-6; CDR3: ASSLGWTASPLH
V: TRBV6-5; J: TRBJ2-7; CDR3: ASSYSTVGPSSYEQY
V: TRBV7-3; J: TRBJ2-5; CDR3: ASSRGQQETQY
V: TRBV7-2; J: TRBJ2-7; CDR3: ASSFSAGYEQY
V: TRBV7-2; J: TRBJ2-1; CDR3: ASSAGPGVSYNEQF
V: TRBV19; J: TRBJ2-1; CDR3: ASSISGGKSNEQF
V: TRBV19; J: TRBJ1-5; CDR3: ASSQTPGQGLTFNQPQH